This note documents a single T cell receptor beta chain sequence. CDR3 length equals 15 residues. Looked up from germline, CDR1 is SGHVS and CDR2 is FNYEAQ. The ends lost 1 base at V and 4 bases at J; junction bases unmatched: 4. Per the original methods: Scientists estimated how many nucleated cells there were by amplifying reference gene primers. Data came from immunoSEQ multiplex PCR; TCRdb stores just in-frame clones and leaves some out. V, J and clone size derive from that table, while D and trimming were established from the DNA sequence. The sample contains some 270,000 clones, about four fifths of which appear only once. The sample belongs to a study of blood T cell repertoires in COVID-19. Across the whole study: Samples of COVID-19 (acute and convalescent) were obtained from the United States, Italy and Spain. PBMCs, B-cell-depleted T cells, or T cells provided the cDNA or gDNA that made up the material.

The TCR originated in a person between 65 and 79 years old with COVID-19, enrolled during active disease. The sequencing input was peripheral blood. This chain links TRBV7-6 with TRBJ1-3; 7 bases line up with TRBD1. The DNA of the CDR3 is TGTGCCAGCAGCTTAGGTGGGGACAGAGGAAACACCATATATTTT. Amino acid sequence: CASSLGGDRGNTIYF.